Listed here is a single T cell receptor (beta chain). It has no known antigen specificity. The sample holds no much larger clone one base away, and base qualities are not on file. The data are from a study of T cell responses to AZD1222 COVID-19 vaccine (dated by TCRdb to the early 2020s). A note on the overall study: AZD1222 recipients given second doses at about 4 weeks or at about 12 weeks were pooled, since spike-specific TCR depth and breadth were not found to differ between the two schedules. TCR sequencing covered roughly 230 trial participants: 200 to 220 given two doses of AZD1222 and about 26 given two doses of MenACWY control vaccine. Trial participants were enrolled into age subgroups of 18-55, 56-69 and 70-plus years, which contained about 150, 28 and 57 TCR-sequenced participants, respectively. Summary of the overall study and its limitations: No day 14 peak-response samples were available, so repertoires were characterized only after the peak T cell response. After two AZD1222 doses, both the breadth and the depth of spike-specific TCRs were significantly higher than at day 0 and than in MenACWY recipients. Conclusions about previously exposed vaccinees are limited, since just a handful of AZD1222 recipients were seropositive for SARS-CoV-2 at baseline. The vaccine-associated CD4 TCRs covered the entire spike protein, and the dominant responses fell in regions 160-218 and 743-854. The 56-69-year group was small, and its depth increase did not reach significance, likely because of low power. Participants were mostly white British, with more females than males. The authors suggested clonal diversity may have been underestimated. Reportedly, close to half of the unique spike-specific TCRs recognized epitopes lying outside the regions that are mutated in the B.1.351 and B.1.1.7 variants.

This sample's time point label indicates: baseline before first vaccination. The vaccinee samples were drawn from two UK trials, COV001 and COV002, one of which was a single-blind randomized controlled phase 2/3 trial testing AZD1222 (ChAdOx1 nCoV-19) in healthy adults. For TCRbeta chain sequencing, PBMC samples were collected from trial participants at day 0 and at day 28 after the second dose. The CDR3 regions of human TCRbeta chains were analyzed by immunosequencing. The paper's processing steps were these. Repertoire TCRs were matched against a reference library of SARS-CoV-2-specific TCRs generated with the MIRA antigen-specificity platform. Breadth was defined as the fraction of unique TCRs that were SARS-CoV-2-associated. Depth was defined as the fraction of total T cells that were SARS-CoV-2-associated. Each spike-specific TCR was assigned to its reactive spike region and to a CD4 or CD8 class using the MIRA data. Log10-transformed breadth and depth values were compared by one-way ANOVA with Sidak's multiple comparisons tests. This is the immuneACCESS table as TCRdb keeps it, with only in-frame sequences that have V and J called. A part of the clones is gone; compared with another copy, unresolved V genes explain less than half, and the rest is unexplained. D and trimming come from the DNA, and the V and J calls and clone size come from that table. This sample is represented by some 120,000 clones; approximately 85% of them were singletons. The ten largest make up about 9.8% of the sample.

CDR1 and CDR2, per the germline V gene, are LGHNA and YNFKEQ. The V end gives up 4 bases and the J end 2 bases, leaving 11 bases in the junction not matched to a gene. The CDR3 spans 17 residues, from the cysteine through the phenylalanine. Of the read, only the CDR3 DNA is kept; its 51 bases are in frame from base 1. The TCR was taken from an adult in good health. The rearrangement combines TRBV4-2 with TRBJ2-1; the junction holds 7 bases that match TRBD1. Sample: peripheral blood, taken on day 0 of AZD1222 vaccination. The DNA sequence is as follows: TGTGCCAGCAGCCCCATCCTTAACAGGGGTACCTACAATGAGCAGTTCTTC. It specifies CASSPILNRGTYNEQFF.